One and the same sample provided the 2 T cell receptor beta chains below, sequenced in a study of early T cells in non-severe SARS-CoV-2 infection. TCRdb used MiXCR to reprocess the 5' RACE reads, holding one entry per CDR3 protein. The data contain under 85,000 distinct CDR3 sequences, more than 4% of them singletons. The material was whole blood, obtained at baseline. Source of these receptors: an adult who was a healthcare worker with PCR-confirmed SARS-CoV-2 infection or an uninfected control (not recorded which).

This clonotype was found many times. J is TRBJ1-2 and V is TRBV7-9; no definite D call. From germline, CDR1 is SEHNR and CDR2 FQNEAQ (reference sequence). CDR3 size: 12 residues. V shed 3 bases and J shed 8 bases, with 10 bases lying between them. The CDR3 is CASSLDGVGYTF. CDR3 nucleotide sequence: TGTGCCAGCAGCTTGGACGGGGTCGGCTACACCTTC.

This clonotype appeared a single time. The chain carries TRBV19 and TRBJ1-1; D is unclear. Per germline, CDR1 LNHDA and CDR2 SQIVND (reference sequence). This CDR3 has 15 residues. V lost 0 bases to trimming and J lost 6 bases, with 14 bases between them. The CDR3 is CASSIDGPLDPEAFF. The CDR3 region has the DNA TGTGCCAGTAGTATAGATGGGCCCTTGGATCCTGAAGCTTTCTTT.